Presented here are 30 T cell receptor beta chains from one specimen sequenced in a study of CD8+ T cells in alopecia areata (dated by TCRdb to 2017 to 2018). The label giving this sample's time point can be read as: baseline before oral tofacitinib. Library prep was done by the immunoSEQ multiplex PCR assay. For TCR sequencing, RNA was extracted from every sample and reverse transcribed into cDNA to serve as template. This immuneACCESS table, as held by TCRdb, lists in-frame sequences with V and J called but not all clones. Of the missing ones, under half trace to an unresolved V gene in checked studies; the others have no known cause. The sample has 150,000 to 200,000 clones on record, roughly 60% of them singletons. The ten biggest clones cover 1.7% of the sample. Sequences were derived from CD4+ T cells sorted from blood, sampled at week 0. Source of these receptors: a human donor with alopecia areata.

The chain employs TRBV30 and TRBJ1-2, with 7 positions matching TRBD1. CDR1 is GTSNPN and CDR2 is SVGIG in the germline V gene (reference sequence). J lost 6 bases, V lost 4 bases, and 5 bases had no gene match. CDR3 length: 12 amino acids. This CDR3 is CAWTITGDGYTF. In DNA, the CDR3 is TGTGCCTGGACCATTACAGGGGATGGCTACACCTTC. The full variable domain, its missing parts supplied by reference TRBV30 and TRBJ1-2, is SQTIHQWPATLVQPVGSPLSLECTVEGTSNPNLYWYRQAAGRGLQLLFYSVGIGQISSEVPQNLSASRPQDRQFILSSKKLLLSDSGFYLCAWTITGDGYTFGSGTRLTVV.

The V and J genes are TRBV30 and TRBJ1-5, with a possible D match to TRBD1 (5 bases). Germline assignment: CDR1 GTSNPN and CDR2 SVGIG (reference sequence). V lost 3 bases to trimming and J lost 3 bases, with 12 bases between them. The CDR3 is 14 residues long. CDR3 sequence reads: CAWRGAGANQPQHF. DNA for the CDR3: TGTGCCTGGAGAGGCGCTGGGGCCAATCAGCCCCAGCATTTT. Together with reference TRBV30 and TRBJ1-5, the CDR3 gives the full variable domain: SQTIHQWPATLVQPVGSPLSLECTVEGTSNPNLYWYRQAAGRGLQLLFYSVGIGQISSEVPQNLSASRPQDRQFILSSKKLLLSDSGFYLCAWRGAGANQPQHFGDGTRLSIL.

The genes are TRBV15 and TRBJ2-7, with 9 bases matching TRBD1. Germline loops: CDR1 LNHNV, CDR2 YYDKDF (reference sequence). J gave up 5 bases and V 2 bases, and 7 bases lay outside the gene matches. This CDR3 has 15 amino acids. The CDR3 loop reads CATSRSGTGNNEQYF. The DNA of the CDR3 is TGTGCCACCAGCAGAAGCGGGACAGGGAACAACGAGCAGTACTTC. Together with reference TRBV15 and TRBJ2-7, the CDR3 gives the full variable domain: DAMVIQNPRYQVTQFGKPVTLSCSQTLNHNVMYWYQQKSSQAPKLLFHYYDKDFNNEADTPDNFQSRRPNTSFCFLDIRSPGLGDTAMYLCATSRSGTGNNEQYFGPGTRLTVT.

V and J are TRBV29-1 and TRBJ2-7, with D possibly TRBD1 on 6 matching bases. Germline V gives CDR1 SQVTM, CDR2 ANQGSEA. The CDR3 sequence is 14 residues long. V lost 1 base to trimming and J lost 7 bases, with 17 bases between them. CDR3 amino acids: CSVEARAGASEQYF. The CDR3 DNA follows: TGCAGCGTTGAAGCTAGGGCAGGGGCGAGTGAGCAGTACTTC.

V is TRBV30 and J is TRBJ2-3, with 8 bases identical to TRBD1. Germline V lookup: CDR1 GTSNPN, CDR2 SVGIG (reference sequence). There are 14 residues in the CDR3. J was trimmed by 1 base and V by 1 base; bases with no gene match: 1. The CDR3 DNA is TGTGCCTGGAGTGCGGACAGGGGCACAGATACGCAGTATTTT. Translating it yields CAWSADRGTDTQYF.

The rearrangement joins TRBV9 to TRBJ2-3; D remains ambiguous. The CDR3 spans 12 residues. V was pared by 0 bases and J by 3 bases, with 2 bases between. Germline CDR1 reads SGDLS; CDR2 reads YYNGEE. In DNA, the CDR3 is TGTGCCAGCAGCGTAGAAACAGATACGCAGTATTTT. Its translation is CASSVETDTQYF.

The chain uses TRBV29-1 and TRBJ1-1; no definite D call. CDR3 length: 13 amino acids. Germline CDR1 is SQVTM and CDR2 is ANQGSEA. V was shortened by 6 bases and J by 1 base, with 12 bases between the two germline ends. CDR3 in amino acids: CSVILSGNTEAFF. Here the CDR3 DNA reads TGCAGCGTCATACTATCAGGGAACACTGAAGCTTTCTTT.

The chain carries TRBV4-3 and TRBJ2-5; D is unclear. Germline CDR1 and CDR2: LGHNA and YSLEER. This CDR3 spans 14 amino acids. V was clipped by 4 bases and J by 0 bases, with 9 bases between them. The CDR3 sequence is CASSPSRYQETQYF. In nucleotides, the CDR3 is TGCGCCAGCAGCCCTTCTAGGTACCAAGAGACCCAGTACTTC.

This chain uses TRBV6-1 with TRBJ1-1, with a weak D call TRBD1 (5 bases). The V gene lost 2 bases and the J gene lost 1 base, with 11 bases spanning the gap. Germline values: CDR1 MNHNS, CDR2 SASEGT. The CDR3 covers 15 residues. CDR3 sequence: CASSESGGRNTEAFF. CDR3 sequence (DNA): TGTGCCAGCAGTGAATCGGGGGGGAGGAACACTGAAGCTTTCTTT.

The chain couples TRBV6-5 to TRBJ1-4, with a weak D call TRBD1 (5 bases). V was trimmed by 8 bases and J by 5 bases, leaving 15 bases between them. The germline CDR1 and CDR2 sequences are MNHEY and SVGAGI. CDR3 size: 14 residues. The CDR3 spells CASGSGNRNEKLFF. CDR3 DNA sequence: TGTGCCAGCGGTTCAGGGAACAGAAATGAAAAACTGTTTTTT.

This clone was observed once. This sequence joins TRBV20-1 and TRBJ1-1; D is unclear. This CDR3 has 11 residues. Trimming shortened V by 6 bases and J by 6 bases, and 11 bases separated the two germline ends. The germline V gene has CDR1 DFQATT and CDR2 SNEGSKA (reference sequence). The CDR3 DNA follows: TGCAGTGCCCCAGAGAAGCCTGAAGCTTTCTTT. This gives the protein CSAPEKPEAFF.

J is TRBJ1-5 and V is TRBV12-5, with D unclear. Looked up from germline, CDR1 is LGHNT and CDR2 is FRNRAP. This CDR3 has 12 amino acids. Trimming pared 6 bases from V and 7 bases from J, leaving 10 bases between. CDR3 region: CASGINDQPQHF. In nucleotides, the CDR3 is TGTGCTAGTGGGATAAACGACCAGCCCCAGCATTTT. The variable domain in full, with the rest retrieved from reference TRBV12-5 and TRBJ1-5, is DARVTQTPRHKVTEMGQEVTMRCQPILGHNTVFWYRQTMMQGLELLAYFRNRAPLDDSGMPKDRFSAEMPDATLATLKIQPSEPRDSAVYFCASGINDQPQHFGDGTRLSIL.

The chain carries TRBV11-2 and TRBJ2-1; D is possibly TRBD2 (5 bases). Germline-derived CDR1 and CDR2 are SGHAT and FQNNGV. This CDR3 has 13 residues. With 1 base removed from V and 8 bases from J, the gap between germline ends came to 9 bases. The CDR3 DNA reads as TGTGCCAGCAGCTTAGCGAGGGTGGATGAGCAGTTCTTC. Translation gives CASSLARVDEQFF.

V is TRBV30 and J is TRBJ1-1, with D perhaps matching TRBD1 (5 bases). The germline gives CDR1 GTSNPN, CDR2 SVGIG (reference sequence). V lost 1 base, J lost 11 bases, and 14 bases lay in between. CDR3 length: 12 residues. The CDR3 DNA reads TGTGCCTGGAGTGGGTTGAGAGGGGACGCTTTCTTT. Its translation: CAWSGLRGDAFF.

This clone was seen only a few times. The gene calls are TRBV5-1 and TRBJ2-7, with D tentatively TRBD1 (6 bases). Germline assignment: CDR1 SGHRS and CDR2 YFSETQ. V shed 4 bases and J shed 2 bases, with 13 bases lying between them. The CDR3 spans 14 residues. The CDR3 protein is CASSALQGTYEQYF. The CDR3 coding sequence is TGCGCCAGCAGCGCGTTACAGGGTACCTACGAGCAGTACTTC.

V is TRBV27 and J is TRBJ2-7; 15 nucleotides match TRBD2. CDR3 length: 19 residues. With V trimmed by 5 bases and J by 2 bases, 13 bases remained unmatched. Germline V CDR1 and CDR2: MNHEY, SMNVEV (reference sequence). In DNA, the CDR3 is TGTGCCAGCAGTAGGGAGGGACTAGCGGGGGGACAAACTACCTACGAGCAGTACTTC. Protein: CASSREGLAGGQTTYEQYF.

The V and J genes are TRBV7-2 and TRBJ2-3; no clear D gene. The ends were cut back, 5 bases at V and 2 bases at J, with 11 bases in the middle. The CDR3 covers 14 residues. Germline V gene data show CDR1 as SGHTA and CDR2 as FQGNSA. In DNA form, the CDR3 reads TGTGCCAGCAGCGCTCGCCTCAACACAGATACGCAGTATTTT. This encodes CASSARLNTDTQYF.

This clone has a handful of counts. The same CDR3 is also encoded by other DNA sequences in this sample. This sequence joins TRBV29-1 and TRBJ1-1, with no clear D. The V end was cut by 0 bases, the J end by 1 base, with 6 bases between. This CDR3 has 13 residues. Germline assignment: CDR1 SQVTM and CDR2 ANQGSEA. CDR3 sequence (DNA): TGCAGCGTTGAAGATCTGGCGAACACTGAAGCTTTCTTT. Its protein is CSVEDLANTEAFF.

This chain uses TRBV29-1 with TRBJ2-7; D is ambiguous. The CDR3 sequence is 12 residues long. V lost 3 bases and J 2 bases, leaving 8 bases between the germline ends. Germline CDR1 and CDR2: SQVTM and ANQGSEA. The DNA for the CDR3 is TGCAGCGTTGAGGGGAAGGCCTACGAGCAGTACTTC. Residues: CSVEGKAYEQYF.

The chain has TRBV30 and TRBJ2-3; the match to TRBD2 covers 14 bases. This CDR3 region has 16 residues. The V segment lost 8 bases and the J segment 0 bases; nucleotides outside the gene matches: 7. Looked up from germline, CDR1 is GTSNPN and CDR2 is SVGIG (reference sequence). Here the CDR3 DNA reads TGTGCCGGGACTAGCGGGAGACGATCTAGCACAGATACGCAGTATTTT. Translating it yields CAGTSGRRSSTDTQYF.

This clone has more than one count but fewer than ten. The genes are TRBV7-9 and TRBJ1-2; 9 bases are shared with TRBD1. After removal of 5 bases from V and 5 bases from J, the junction contained 3 bases not matched to a gene. The CDR3 contains 13 residues. The germline CDR1 and CDR2 sequences are SEHNR and FQNEAQ (reference sequence). This CDR3 is CASSPGTGYGYTF. CDR3 sequence (DNA): TGTGCCAGCAGCCCCGGGACAGGGTATGGCTACACCTTC.

Concerning this clone itself: Other DNA sequences in the sample encode the same CDR3. The V gene is TRBV20-1, the J gene TRBJ2-5; D unresolved. This CDR3 region has 10 residues. Trimming pared 5 bases from V and 2 bases from J, leaving 3 bases between. Germline CDR1 and CDR2: DFQATT and SNEGSKA (reference sequence). The CDR3 nucleotides read TGCAGTGCTGCTCAAGAGACCCAGTACTTC. Its protein product is CSAAQETQYF.

The chain recombines TRBV2 with TRBJ1-1; no definite D call. Germline V gives CDR1 SNHLY, CDR2 FYNNEI. V gave up 4 bases and J gave up 7 bases, with 13 bases separating them. This CDR3 comprises 13 residues. The CDR3 here is CASSAAHGFEAFF. CDR3 sequence (DNA): TGTGCCAGCAGTGCCGCTCATGGGTTTGAAGCTTTCTTT.

This clone appeared once. The chain links TRBV13 to TRBJ2-6; D is ambiguous. CDR1 is PRHDT, CDR2 FYEKMQ, per germline (reference sequence). This CDR3 contains 16 residues. The V end was cut by 0 bases, the J end by 3 bases, with 9 bases between. The CDR3 DNA is TGTGCCAGCAGCTTAGGTTCGCGGATTGGGGCCAACGTCCTGACTTTC. This translates into CASSLGSRIGANVLTF.

The chain couples TRBV29-1 to TRBJ2-3, with TRBD2 matching over 9 bases. After removal of 7 bases from V and 6 bases from J, the junction contained 14 bases not matched to a gene. The germline V gene has CDR1 SQVTM and CDR2 ANQGSEA. This CDR3 has 15 amino acids. CDR3 coding DNA: TGCAGCGCCGGGGGGCGACTAGCGGTTCTCGATACGCAGTATTTT. As protein: CSAGGRLAVLDTQYF.

The chain combines TRBV29-1 with TRBJ2-5, with a weak D call TRBD2 (6 bases). The J call may be wrong; the DNA end is better matched by TRBJ2-7. The CDR3 totals 12 residues. Germline loops: CDR1 SQVTM, CDR2 ANQGSEA. In nucleotides, the CDR3 is TGCAGCGTTGAAGAAGGAGGGTACGAGCAGTACTTC. Translation: CSVEEGGYEQYF.

V is TRBV28 and J is TRBJ1-1; a weak D match, TRBD1 (5 bases). Germline CDR1 is MDHEN and CDR2 is SYDVKM. V lost 5 bases to trimming and J lost 10 bases, with 14 bases between them. The length of the CDR3 is 12 residues. Here the CDR3 reads CASSTPTRGAFF. The DNA of the CDR3 is TGTGCCAGCAGTACCCCTACAAGGGGAGCTTTCTTT.

This sequence joins TRBV29-1 and TRBJ2-5; D not resolved. CDR3 length: 14 residues. Trimming removed 6 bases at V and 2 bases at J, with 16 bases between. Germline V gene lookup returns CDR1 SQVTM and CDR2 ANQGSEA. CDR3 amino acids: CSVGSRLVQETQYF. Written as DNA, the CDR3 is TGCAGCGTCGGATCGAGACTGGTACAAGAGACCCAGTACTTC.

Concerning this clone: Other nucleotide sequences in the sample specify the same CDR3. The V call is TRBV29-1, the J call TRBJ2-1; TRBD1 matches at 10 bases. V was clipped by 2 bases and J by 4 bases; unmatched bases: 2. This CDR3 is 14 amino acids long. Germline assignment: CDR1 SQVTM and CDR2 ANQGSEA. The CDR3 DNA reads TGCAGCGTTGAATGGACAGGGGGTTACAATGAGCAGTTCTTC. It is translated as CSVEWTGGYNEQFF.

The chain employs TRBV5-1 and TRBJ1-2, with 8 positions matching TRBD1. The CDR3 is made up of 13 amino acids. Germline loops: CDR1 SGHRS, CDR2 YFSETQ. J gave up 8 bases and V 4 bases, and 7 bases lay outside the gene matches. The CDR3 sequence is CASSTGTGKGYTF. The DNA for the CDR3 is TGCGCCAGCAGCACCGGGACAGGAAAGGGCTACACCTTC.